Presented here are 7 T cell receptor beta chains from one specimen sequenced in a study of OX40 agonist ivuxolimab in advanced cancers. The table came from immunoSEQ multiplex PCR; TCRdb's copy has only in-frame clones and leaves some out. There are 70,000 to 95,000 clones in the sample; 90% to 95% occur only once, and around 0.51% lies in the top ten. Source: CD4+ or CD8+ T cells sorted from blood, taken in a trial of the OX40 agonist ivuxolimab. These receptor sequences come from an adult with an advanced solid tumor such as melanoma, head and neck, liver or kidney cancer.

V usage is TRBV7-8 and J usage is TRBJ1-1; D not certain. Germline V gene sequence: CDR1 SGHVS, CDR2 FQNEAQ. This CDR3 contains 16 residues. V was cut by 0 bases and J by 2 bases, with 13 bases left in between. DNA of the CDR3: TGTGCCAGCAGCTTAGCTCACTTTCCCTCCAACACTGAAGCTTTCTTT. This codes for CASSLAHFPSNTEAFF.

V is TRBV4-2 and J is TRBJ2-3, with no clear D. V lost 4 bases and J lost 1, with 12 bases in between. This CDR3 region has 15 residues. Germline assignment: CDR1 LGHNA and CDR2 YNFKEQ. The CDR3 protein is CASSLSPERTDTQYF. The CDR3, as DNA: TGTGCCAGCAGCCTCTCCCCCGAACGCACAGATACGCAGTATTTT.

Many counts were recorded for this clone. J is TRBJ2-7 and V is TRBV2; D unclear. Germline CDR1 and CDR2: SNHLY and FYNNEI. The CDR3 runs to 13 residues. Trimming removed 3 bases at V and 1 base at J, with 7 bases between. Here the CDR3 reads CASSDLSSYEQYF. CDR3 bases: TGTGCCAGCAGTGACTTGAGTTCCTACGAGCAGTACTTC. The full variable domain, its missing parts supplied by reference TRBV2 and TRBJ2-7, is EPEVTQTPSHQVTQMGQEVILRCVPISNHLYFYWYRQILGQKVEFLVSFYNNEISEKSEIFDDQFSVERPDGSNFTLKIRSTKLEDSAMYFCASSDLSSYEQYFGPGTRLTVT.

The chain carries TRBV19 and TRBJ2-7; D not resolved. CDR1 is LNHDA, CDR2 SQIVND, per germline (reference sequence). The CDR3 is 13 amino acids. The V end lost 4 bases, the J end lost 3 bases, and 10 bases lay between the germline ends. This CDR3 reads CASSTGRLYEQYF. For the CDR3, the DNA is TGTGCCAGTAGTACCGGTCGGCTCTACGAGCAGTACTTC.

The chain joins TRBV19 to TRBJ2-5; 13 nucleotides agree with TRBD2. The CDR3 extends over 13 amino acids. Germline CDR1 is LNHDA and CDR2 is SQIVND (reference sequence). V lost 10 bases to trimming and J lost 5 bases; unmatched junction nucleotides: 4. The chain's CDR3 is CATRTSGSETQYF. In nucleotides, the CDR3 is TGTGCCACCCGGACTAGCGGGAGTGAGACCCAGTACTTC.

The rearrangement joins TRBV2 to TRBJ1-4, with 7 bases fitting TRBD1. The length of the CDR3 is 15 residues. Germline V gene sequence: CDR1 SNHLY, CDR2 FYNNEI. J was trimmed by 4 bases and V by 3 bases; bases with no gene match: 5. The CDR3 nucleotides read TGTGCCAGCAGTGAGTTGACAGGGATTAATGAAAAACTGTTTTTT. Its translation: CASSELTGINEKLFF.

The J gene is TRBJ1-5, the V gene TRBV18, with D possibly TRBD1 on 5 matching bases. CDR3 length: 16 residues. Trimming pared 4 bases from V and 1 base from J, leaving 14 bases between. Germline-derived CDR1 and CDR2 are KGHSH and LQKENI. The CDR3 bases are TGTGCCAGCTCACGGGGGGGTCCATCAAGCAATCAGCCCCAGCATTTT. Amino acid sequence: CASSRGGPSSNQPQHF.